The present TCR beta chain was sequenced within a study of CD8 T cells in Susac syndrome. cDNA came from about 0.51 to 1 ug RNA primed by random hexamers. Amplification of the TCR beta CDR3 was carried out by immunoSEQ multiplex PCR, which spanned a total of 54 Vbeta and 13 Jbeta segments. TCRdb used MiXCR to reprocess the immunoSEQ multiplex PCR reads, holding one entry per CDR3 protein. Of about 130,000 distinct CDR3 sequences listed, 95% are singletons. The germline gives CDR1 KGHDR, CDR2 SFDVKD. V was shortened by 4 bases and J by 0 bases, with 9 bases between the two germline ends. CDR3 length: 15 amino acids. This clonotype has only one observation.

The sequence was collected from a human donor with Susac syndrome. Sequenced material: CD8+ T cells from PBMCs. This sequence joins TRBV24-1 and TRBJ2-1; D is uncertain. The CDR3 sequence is CATSDYFSSYNEQFF. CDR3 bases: TGTGCCACCAGTGACTACTTCAGCTCCTACAATGAGCAGTTCTTC.